This T cell receptor (beta chain) was profiled in a study of T cells in localized non-small cell lung cancer. Method: immunoSEQ multiplex PCR; TCRdb's copy keeps in-frame clones and lacks some. The sample records around 26,000 clones, 80% to 95% being singletons. The length of the CDR3 is 13 residues. The V end was cut by 4 bases, the J end by 4 bases, with 9 bases between. Germline V gene sequence: CDR1 SGHDN, CDR2 FVKESK. The receptor was derived from a female donor over 55 with stage II squamous cell lung carcinoma. This material consisted of peripheral blood, taken before any cancer treatment. This rearrangement joins TRBV14 to TRBJ2-3, with a weak D call TRBD1 (5 bases). CDR3 amino acids: CASSPRVADTQYF. CDR3 sequence (DNA): TGTGCCAGCAGCCCCAGGGTTGCAGATACGCAGTATTTT.